A selection of T cell receptor beta chains follows, all from one sample in a study of CD8 T cells in ankylosing spondylitis. MiXCR was run by TCRdb on the 5' RACE reads, yielding one entry per CDR3 protein. The data hold fewer than 500,000 distinct CDR3 sequences, with approximately 20% observed a single time. The sequenced sample consisted of blood, either unsorted or a sorted T cell fraction (not recorded which). The receptors here all came from a male donor with ankylosing spondylitis. Each CDR3 is given with its conserved first and last residue. The D gene is left open where the match is weak. The size entry is marked missing in some rows and otherwise reads once, few, many or a size class.

V gene,J gene,clone size,D gene,CDR3 DNA,CDR3 protein
TRBV29-1,TRBJ2-3,many,TRBD2,TGCAGCGTGGGAGGCCCTAGCGGGAGACCCACAGATACGCAGTATTTT,CSVGGPSGRPTDTQYF
TRBV15,TRBJ1-4,.,TRBD1,TGTGCCACCAGCAGAGATCGGACAGGGCAGGACGAAAATCTGTTTTTT,CATSRDRTGQDENLFF
TRBV7-2,TRBJ2-7,.,.,TGTGCCAGCAGCTCACAAACGGGGGCTTGGGAGCAGTACTTC,CASSSQTGAWEQYF
TRBV29-1,TRBJ2-7,.,TRBD2,TGCAGCGTCCTACTAGCGAGGGGCTCCTACGAGCAGTACTTC,CSVLLARGSYEQYF
TRBV6-2/TRBV6-3,TRBJ1-5,few,.,TGTGCCAGCAGTTACTGGTCAGGGGATCAGCCCCAGCATTTT,CASSYWSGDQPQHF
TRBV19,TRBJ2-5,.,.,TGTGCCAGTAGTAGAGCGAGAGGCCCACAAGAGACCCAGTACTTC,CASSRARGPQETQYF
TRBV19,TRBJ2-4,few,TRBD2,TGTGCCAGTAGTATACGAGGGAGGGCGGGCATTCAGTACTTC,CASSIRGRAGIQYF
TRBV20-1,TRBJ2-1,few,.,TGCAGTGCTAGACCAATACCTTACAATGAGCAGTTCTTC,CSARPIPYNEQFF
TRBV4-3,TRBJ2-5,few,TRBD1,TGCGCCAGCAGCCAAGACCGGTCAGGGGGGACCCAGTACTTC,CASSQDRSGGTQYF
TRBV5-1,TRBJ2-3,many,TRBD2,TGCGCCAGCAGCATACCCCCGGGACTACCCTACACAGATACGCAGTATTTT,CASSIPPGLPYTDTQYF
TRBV5-1,TRBJ2-1,.,.,TGCGCCAGCAGCTTGTCCCATGACTACAATGAGCAGTTCTTC,CASSLSHDYNEQFF
TRBV9,TRBJ2-5,few,TRBD1,TGTGCCAGCAGCGTGCGAGGGACAGACGAGACCCAGTACTTC,CASSVRGTDETQYF
TRBV7-2,TRBJ2-3,few,.,TGTGCCAGCAGCCCGGGACGGCTGATGACGCAGTATTTT,CASSPGRLMTQYF
TRBV5-1,TRBJ2-5,.,TRBD2,TGCGCCAGCAGCTTAGAGTCTAGCGGGGAGTTAGAGACCCAGTACTTC,CASSLESSGELETQYF
TRBV11-2,TRBJ2-1,many,.,TGTGCCAGCAGCCAACAAGGAGGCAGGGCGGCGTACAATGAGCAGTTCTTC,CASSQQGGRAAYNEQFF
TRBV4-2,TRBJ2-7,.,.,TGTGCCAGCAGTTCCGGGACGGAGAGCTCCTACGAGCAGTACTTC,CASSSGTESSYEQYF
TRBV20-1,TRBJ2-7,few,TRBD2,TGCAGTGCTAGAAGCGGGACGGTCTCCTACGAGCAGTACTTC,CSARSGTVSYEQYF
TRBV7-8,TRBJ2-3,.,.,TGTGCCAGCAGCTTAGCGGGACTCTACACAGATACGCAGTATTTT,CASSLAGLYTDTQYF
TRBV6-2/TRBV6-3,TRBJ2-2,.,.,TGTGCCAGCAGTCCCTCCCGGGCACTAGCCAACACCGGGGAGCTGTTTTTT,CASSPSRALANTGELFF
TRBV10-2,TRBJ2-3,few,.,TGCGCCAGCAGTGAGTCGATCAGGCAGGGAGTAGATACGCAGTATTTT,CASSESIRQGVDTQYF
TRBV3-1,TRBJ1-3,.,.,TGTGCCAGCGGAGGGTCTTTTGGAAACACCATATATTTT,CASGGSFGNTIYF
TRBV12-3/TRBV12-4,TRBJ2-5,.,.,TGTGCCAGCAGTTTGTCCAGGCTGGGGGCTCAGACCCAGTACTTC,CASSLSRLGAQTQYF
TRBV6-1,TRBJ2-7,.,.,TGTGCCAGCGCTCCCGGGTTGGCGGACCCACATATACACTTC,CASAPGLADPHIHF
TRBV5-1,TRBJ1-6,few,.,TGCGCCAGCAGCTTGGACCGGGACAACAATTCACCCCTCCACTTT,CASSLDRDNNSPLHF
TRBV9,TRBJ1-5,few,.,TGTGCCAGCAGCGCAATGGGGTCCGATCAGCCCCAGCATTTT,CASSAMGSDQPQHF
TRBV20-1,TRBJ2-3,many,TRBD2,TGCAGTGCGACGACTAGCGGGAGACCAGATACGCAGTATTTT,CSATTSGRPDTQYF
TRBV11-2,TRBJ2-1,.,.,TGTGCCAGCTCGTTTGGGGGACTCGGCCCATTCTTCTCCTACAATGAGCAGTTCTTC,CASSFGGLGPFFSYNEQFF
TRBV19,TRBJ1-1,few,TRBD1,TGTGCCAGTAGTATATATCAACAGGGGACAGCTTTCTTT,CASSIYQQGTAFF
TRBV28,TRBJ2-4,few,TRBD2,TGTGCCAGCAGTTTACTTGTGGCGGGGGAAAAAAACATTCAGTACTTC,CASSLLVAGEKNIQYF